This TCR beta chain was documented in a study of Graves' ophthalmopathy and Graves' hyperthyroidism. Study background: No ophthalmopathy within 18 months of follow-up signified stable hyperthyroidism.

Study-wide results and caveats: Blood was where most expanded thyroid clonotypes above 0.001 frequency also turned up. In predicting ophthalmopathy progression, the model reached around 66% sensitivity and approximately 72% specificity.

Amplification of the TCR beta CDR3 regions used RNA transcripts (as template). RT-PCR with HTBI primers came first, then second-round multiplex PCR. Each CDR3 protein gets one entry after TCRdb re-called the multiplex PCR reads with MiXCR. The sample lists 450,000 to 600,000 distinct CDR3 sequences; under 40% were seen once. Points on this clonotype: The antigen is not known.

There are 15 residues in the CDR3. V dropped 6 bases and J dropped 5 bases, with 19 bases sitting between them. Germline V CDR1 and CDR2: MGHDK, SYGVNS. The clonotype comes from an adult man with Graves' hyperthyroidism. This chain joins TRBV25-1 and TRBJ1-1; D gene unclear. Material: peripheral blood or thyroid tissue (not recorded which). CDR3 sequence: CASSYLGRAETEAFF. CDR3 nucleotides: TGTGCCAGCAGCTACCTCGGAAGGGCCGAGACTGAAGCTTTCTTT.